The clone carrying this T cell receptor (beta chain) was found many times. This record comes from a study of blood T cells in healthy people across ages. CDR3 size: 17 residues. Germline CDR1 reads MNHEY; CDR2 reads SVGAGI. The ends lost 4 bases at V and 1 base at J; junction bases unmatched: 10. Sample-barcoded 5' priming and a J-beta primer mix drove a second PCR of about 7 to 11 cycles. TCRdb ran MiXCR on the 5' RACE reads and lists one entry per CDR3 protein. Among hundreds of thousands of distinct CDR3 sequences, approximately 31% were seen once, and the ten largest hold about 16%. Every donor gave about 9 milliliters of peripheral blood.

Specimen: blood. This rearrangement joins TRBV6-5 to TRBJ1-1, with TRBD1 matching over 9 bases. The receptor was derived from a woman older than 75 in good health. In DNA form, the CDR3 reads TGTGCCAGCAGTTCCCTCCCGGGACAGGGATCGAACACTGAAGCTTTCTTT. The encoded protein is CASSSLPGQGSNTEAFF.